The TCR beta chain described here comes from a study of tumour-infiltrating T cells in Burkitt lymphoma. Overall study: All epidemiological Burkitt lymphoma subtypes were represented in the cohort. Productive clonality predicted overall and progression-free survival. The study, taken as a whole, reports: Several public clonotypes were shared across many Burkitt lymphoma patients.

Only a few counts were recorded for this clone. The antigen is undetermined. Profiled with immunoSEQ multiplex PCR; TCRdb holds only in-frame clones, not every one. Among about 50,000 clones listed, around 31% were seen once. Trimming pared 5 bases from V and 4 bases from J, leaving 12 bases between. The germline CDR1 and CDR2 sequences are LNHNV and YYDKDF (reference sequence). The CDR3 has 15 residues. The V and J genes are TRBV15 and TRBJ2-6; D remains unclear. Sequenced: tumor tissue. This TCR was recovered from a human donor with Burkitt lymphoma. CDR3 bases: TGTGCCACCAGCTGGGGATCGGACGGGGCCAACGTCCTGACTTTC. Its translation is CATSWGSDGANVLTF.